Shown below are 16 T cell receptor beta chains from a single sample sequenced in a study of Ad26.COV2.S vaccination and SARS-CoV-2 variants. Treatment meaning: 19 received Ad26.COV2.S at low or high dose, single or two shots; 5 received placebo; per-sample allocation not given. Repertoires come from day 63 after the first vaccine or placebo injection. Method: immunoSEQ multiplex PCR; TCRdb's copy keeps in-frame clones and lacks some. The sample lists about 460,000 clones; roughly nine tenths were seen once. Sequenced here: peripheral blood, sampled in a trial of Ad26.COV2.S vaccine versus placebo. These receptors originate from a person aged 18 to 59 who received the Ad26.COV2.S COVID-19 vaccine or a placebo.

This chain joins TRBV19 and TRBJ2-1; 8 bases map to TRBD2. From germline, CDR1 is LNHDA and CDR2 SQIVND (reference sequence). The CDR3 consists of 16 residues. V dropped 3 bases and J dropped 8; count of bases not matched to a gene: 12. CDR3 nucleotides: TGTGCCAGTAGTATTAAGCGGGGGCTAGAGGGTCATGAGCAGTTCTTC. Amino acids: CASSIKRGLEGHEQFF.

The chain joins TRBV6-5 to TRBJ1-6, with 7 bases fitting TRBD1. The V and J ends lost 11 bases and 6 bases, in that order; junction bases with no gene match: 7. The CDR3 has 13 residues. Germline assignment: CDR1 MNHEY and CDR2 SVGAGI. CDR3 nucleotides: TGTGCCTCCCGGGACAGAATTAATTCACCCCTCCACTTT. It encodes CASRDRINSPLHF.

The chain uses TRBV6-6 and TRBJ2-3, with 8 nucleotides matching TRBD1. CDR1 is MNHNY, CDR2 SVGAGI, per germline (reference sequence). The length of the CDR3 is 14 residues. Trimming took 0 bases from V and 5 from J; bases not matched to a gene: 1. CDR3 bases: TGTGCCAGCAGTTACTCGGGACAGGTAGATACGCAGTATTTT. This codes for CASSYSGQVDTQYF.

V and J are TRBV27 and TRBJ2-7; 9 nucleotides line up with TRBD2. Germline CDR1 is MNHEY and CDR2 is SMNVEV (reference sequence). The J segment lost 2 bases and the V segment lost 4 bases, leaving 9 bases of the junction unmatched. The CDR3 consists of 16 residues. DNA for the CDR3: TGTGCCAGCAGTTCATCTATACTAGCGGGCCCCTACGAGCAGTACTTC. It encodes CASSSSILAGPYEQYF.

The chain recombines TRBV19 with TRBJ2-7; 8 bases agree with TRBD2. Unmatched junction bases numbered 13, after V lost 4 bases and J lost 2 bases. The CDR3 has 17 residues. Germline CDR1 reads LNHDA; CDR2 reads SQIVND (reference sequence). The CDR3 is CASSTGGGFQDPYEQYF. The DNA of the CDR3 is TGTGCCAGTAGTACCGGGGGGGGATTCCAGGACCCCTACGAGCAGTACTTC.

V and J are TRBV4-2 and TRBJ2-5; 7 positions agree with TRBD1. V lost 3 bases to trimming and J lost 5 bases; unmatched junction nucleotides: 9. The CDR3 totals 15 residues. In germline, CDR1 is LGHNA, CDR2 YNFKEQ. This CDR3 is CASSHSGTVGETQYF. Here the CDR3 DNA reads TGTGCCAGCAGCCATTCCGGGACAGTTGGCGAGACCCAGTACTTC.

J is TRBJ2-2 and V is TRBV6-5; no clear D. The CDR3 covers 12 residues. Germline assignment: CDR1 MNHEY and CDR2 SVGAGI. Trimming removed 4 bases at V and 5 bases at J, with 5 bases between. The CDR3 DNA reads TGTGCCAGCAGTTCCTTAACCGGGGAGCTGTTTTTT. Its translation is CASSSLTGELFF.

V usage is TRBV12-3 or TRBV12-4 and J usage is TRBJ1-2, with a possible D match to TRBD1 (6 bases). Deletions cut 8 bases from V and 2 bases from J, with 12 bases between. The CDR3 has 13 residues. CDR3 nucleotides: TGTGCCAGCGGTACAGGGAACAACTATGGCTACACCTTC. Translated: CASGTGNNYGYTF.

This sequence joins TRBV6-6 and TRBJ2-7; 7 bases are shared with TRBD1. V trimming: 5 bases; J trimming: 3 bases; junction bases outside the gene matches: 10. Germline assignment: CDR1 MNHNY and CDR2 SVGAGI (reference sequence). The CDR3 sequence is 15 residues long. The CDR3 DNA follows: TGTGCCAGCAGTCCCGGGACAGCTACCTTCTACGAGCAGTACTTC. Translating gives CASSPGTATFYEQYF.

The CDR3 loop reads CASSLVRGKAGELFF. CDR3 DNA: TGCGCCAGCAGCTTGGTCAGGGGAAAAGCCGGGGAGCTGTTTTTT. The chain links TRBV5-1 to TRBJ2-2; D perhaps matches TRBD1 (6 bases). V gave up 0 bases and J gave up 6 bases, with 12 bases separating them. Germline CDR1 SGHRS, CDR2 YFSETQ. CDR3 length: 15 amino acids.

The genes are TRBV27 and TRBJ2-1, with 9 bases identical to TRBD2. This CDR3 contains 17 residues. V lost 2 bases and J lost 0; bases outside the gene matches: 5. Germline CDR1 MNHEY, CDR2 SMNVEV (reference sequence). The CDR3, as DNA: TGTGCCAGCAGTTTAGGCGGGGGGGAAAGCTCCTACAATGAGCAGTTCTTC. It specifies CASSLGGGESSYNEQFF.

The chain combines TRBV3-1 (or the pseudogene TRBV3-2) with TRBJ2-1, with 7 bases aligning to TRBD1. This CDR3 region has 15 residues. Trimming cost V 2 bases and J 7 bases; bases outside gene matches: 8. Germline V gives CDR1 LGHDT, CDR2 YNNKEL (reference sequence). The CDR3 sequence: CASSQTWTGANEQFF. The CDR3 DNA reads as TGTGCCAGCAGCCAAACTTGGACAGGTGCGAATGAGCAGTTCTTC.

CDR3 protein: CASSLLAGGTDTQYF. Written as DNA, the CDR3 is TGTGCCAGCTCCCTTCTTGCAGGGGGCACAGATACGCAGTATTTT. The V call is TRBV18, the J call TRBJ2-3; TRBD1 might be the D (6 bases). In germline, CDR1 is KGHSH, CDR2 LQKENI. V shed 6 bases and J shed 1 base, with 14 bases lying between them. This CDR3 has 15 residues.

The rearrangement joins TRBV27 to TRBJ1-5; the D gene is possibly TRBD1 (5 bases). V lost 6 bases to trimming and J lost 9 bases, with 18 bases between them. Germline-derived CDR1 and CDR2 are MNHEY and SMNVEV (reference sequence). The CDR3 spans 14 residues. In nucleotides, the CDR3 is TGTGCCAGCAGGGTAACTGGGGGGATCTCGCCCCAGCATTTT. Encoded protein: CASRVTGGISPQHF.

This chain uses TRBV5-1 with TRBJ2-1, with 7 bases lining up with TRBD2. Trimming removed 4 bases from V and 6 bases from J; junction bases left unmatched: 10. In germline, CDR1 is SGHRS, CDR2 YFSETQ. The CDR3 extends over 15 amino acids. The CDR3 nucleotides are TGCGCCAGCAGCGCCGGGACTACCGCGGGCAATGAGCAGTTCTTC. Its protein product is CASSAGTTAGNEQFF.

This clone appeared once. Different DNA sequences within this sample yield the same CDR3. The V gene is TRBV6-1, the J gene TRBJ1-2; a weak D match, TRBD1 (6 bases). V was pared by 0 bases and J by 4 bases, with 9 bases between. The CDR3 is made up of 14 amino acids. Germline CDR1 reads MNHNS; CDR2 reads SASEGT. This CDR3 reads CASSEAGGSYGYTF. CDR3 bases: TGTGCCAGCAGTGAAGCTGGGGGCAGCTATGGCTACACCTTC.